One and the same sample provided the 26 T cell receptor beta chains below, sequenced in a study of preoperative IRX-2 immunotherapy in early breast cancer. Treatment meaning: preoperative locoregional IRX-2 cytokine immunotherapy. The assay was immunoSEQ multiplex PCR, and TCRdb's table has in-frame clones only and misses some. The sample records a few hundred clones, around 83% being singletons. The starting material was tumor tissue, obtained before IRX-2 immunotherapy. All receptors derive from a human donor with breast cancer.

J is TRBJ2-3 and V is TRBV5-1; a possible D gene is TRBD1 (7 bases). The germline V gene encodes CDR1 SGHRS and CDR2 YFSETQ. CDR3 length: 14 amino acids. Trimming pared 4 bases from V and 6 bases from J, leaving 15 bases between. This CDR3 is CASSVGPGGDTQYF. CDR3 coding DNA: TGCGCCAGCAGCGTGGGACCAGGGGGGGATACGCAGTATTTT.

The rearrangement links TRBV7-4 to TRBJ1-1; D unclear. This CDR3 contains 13 residues. Trimming removed 5 bases from V and 1 base from J, with 8 bases in between. Germline loops: CDR1 SGHVT, CDR2 SQSDAQ. In DNA form, the CDR3 reads TGTGCCAGCAGCCCACATGGGAACACTGAAGCTTTCTTT. Its translation is CASSPHGNTEAFF.

In its sample, this clone was seen once. J is TRBJ2-1 and V is TRBV12-5; 8 bases map to TRBD2. CDR1 is LGHNT and CDR2 is FRNRAP in the germline V gene. The J segment lost 2 bases and the V segment lost 3 bases, leaving 6 bases of the junction unmatched. The CDR3 is 16 residues long. The CDR3 sequence: CASGFSSGSPYNEQFF. DNA of the CDR3: TGTGCTAGTGGTTTTTCCAGCGGGAGCCCCTACAATGAGCAGTTCTTC.

This clone was counted a single time. V is TRBV28 and J is TRBJ1-5; unclear D gene. Germline-derived CDR1 and CDR2 are MDHEN and SYDVKM. The V end was cut by 6 bases, the J end by 0 bases, with 12 bases between. This CDR3 contains 15 residues. Here the CDR3 DNA reads TGTGCCAGCAGCCTGGGTAGTCATAGCAATCAGCCCCAGCATTTT. This sequence encodes CASSLGSHSNQPQHF.

The chain combines TRBV18 with TRBJ2-7, with 12 bases identical to TRBD1. This CDR3 contains 15 residues. Losses at the gene ends were 3 bases for V and 6 bases for J; bases not matched to a gene: 6. Germline lookup yields CDR1 KGHSH and CDR2 LQKENI. The CDR3, as DNA: TGTGCCAGCTCACCGGGACAGGGGGCAAGGGGCGAGCAGTACTTC. This codes for CASSPGQGARGEQYF.

The chain joins TRBV28 to TRBJ1-5; D is possibly TRBD1 (6 bases). Germline V lookup: CDR1 MDHEN, CDR2 SYDVKM. The CDR3 is 15 amino acids. Trimming cost V 5 bases and J 2 bases, with 13 bases left between them. The chain's CDR3 is CASSARGIGNQPQHF. The CDR3 DNA is TGTGCCAGCAGTGCCAGGGGAATTGGCAATCAGCCCCAGCATTTT. The complete variable domain, with remaining parts taken from reference TRBV28 and TRBJ1-5, reads DVKVTQSSRYLVKRTGEKVFLECVQDMDHENMFWYRQDPGLGLRLIYFSYDVKMKEKGDIPEGYSVSREKKERFSLILESASTNQTSMYLCASSARGIGNQPQHFGDGTRLSIL.

The gene calls are TRBV6-8 and TRBJ2-2, with D maybe TRBD1 (5 bases). The CDR3 consists of 14 residues. Germline-derived CDR1 and CDR2 are MNHGY and SAAAGT. V shed 6 bases and J shed 3 bases, with 11 bases lying between them. The CDR3, as DNA: TGTGCCAGCAGCCGACAAGGGGACACCGGGGAGCTGTTTTTT. Protein: CASSRQGDTGELFF.

This rearrangement joins TRBV6-8 to TRBJ1-2; 8 bases are shared with TRBD1. The germline V gene has CDR1 MNHGY and CDR2 SAAAGT. CDR3 length: 13 amino acids. The trim removed 10 bases at V and 4 bases at J, leaving 8 bases unmatched. In DNA, the CDR3 is TGTGCCATCAGCCTTACAGGGGGCTATGGCTACACCTTC. The encoded protein is CAISLTGGYGYTF.

The V and J genes are TRBV12-5 and TRBJ2-2; 7 bases align to TRBD2. Germline CDR1 and CDR2: LGHNT and FRNRAP. The CDR3 has 15 amino acids. The V segment lost 6 bases and the J segment 0 bases; nucleotides outside the gene matches: 4. DNA of the CDR3: TGTGCTAGTGGAGTAGCGGGTGCGAACACCGGGGAGCTGTTTTTT. It yields the protein CASGVAGANTGELFF.

The chain links TRBV19 to TRBJ1-4, with unresolved D. This CDR3 spans 15 amino acids. The V gene lost 3 bases and the J gene lost 0 bases, with 8 bases spanning the gap. Germline CDR1 and CDR2: LNHDA and SQIVND (reference sequence). The CDR3 reads CASSIGPATNEKLFF. The CDR3 region has the DNA TGTGCCAGTAGTATCGGGCCCGCAACTAATGAAAAACTGTTTTTT.

This clone came up once. This chain connects TRBV6-8 to TRBJ2-3; D is unresolved. V lost 0 bases and J 2 bases, leaving 3 bases between the germline ends. CDR3 length: 13 residues. Germline assignment: CDR1 MNHGY and CDR2 SAAAGT. Written as DNA, the CDR3 is TGTGCCAGCAGTTACTCCAACACAGATACGCAGTATTTT. Its translation: CASSYSNTDTQYF.

The CDR3: CASSFRAVNNSPLHF. The CDR3 nucleotides read TGTGCCAGCAGTTTCCGGGCCGTAAATAATTCACCCCTCCACTTT. This chain uses TRBV6-8 with TRBJ1-6; D is unclear. V shed 4 bases and J shed 5 bases, with 12 bases lying between them. This CDR3 has 15 residues. The germline V gene encodes CDR1 MNHGY and CDR2 SAAAGT.

The gene calls are TRBV6-8 and TRBJ1-1; TRBD1 agrees at 9 bases. Germline trimming cut 4 bases from V and 11 bases from J; bases unmatched to any gene: 11. This CDR3 contains 14 residues. Germline values: CDR1 MNHGY, CDR2 SAAAGT. The CDR3 DNA is TGTGCCAGCAGTTTTCTAGGACAGGGGCGGGATGCTTTCTTT. Its protein is CASSFLGQGRDAFF.

This chain links TRBV11-3 with TRBJ2-7, with D unresolved. Germline CDR1 reads SGHNT; CDR2 reads YENEEA. CDR3 length: 16 amino acids. The V end lost 5 bases, the J end lost 0 bases, and 17 bases lay between the germline ends. CDR3 in DNA: TGTGCCAGCAGCCCACGAACCAGCTCCATCTCCTACGAGCAGTACTTC. Its protein is CASSPRTSSISYEQYF.

This chain uses TRBV5-1 with TRBJ1-2; possible D gene TRBD1, 5 bases. The CDR3 length is 15 residues. Germline CDR1 and CDR2: SGHRS and YFSETQ. V lost 0 bases and J 2 bases, leaving 11 bases between the germline ends. This CDR3 is CASSLDLRDNYGYTF. CDR3 DNA: TGCGCCAGCAGCTTGGACCTCCGGGACAACTATGGCTACACCTTC.

The V call is TRBV19, the J call TRBJ2-7, with 10 bases aligning to TRBD2. Trimming cost V 3 bases and J 4 bases; bases outside gene matches: 27. The germline V gene encodes CDR1 LNHDA and CDR2 SQIVND (reference sequence). The CDR3 is made up of 22 amino acids. The CDR3 here is CASSMSSPKIHRTSGNIYEQYF. The CDR3 bases are TGTGCCAGTAGTATGTCCTCCCCAAAAATCCATCGAACTAGCGGGAATATATACGAGCAGTACTTC.

The chain is built from TRBV11-3 and TRBJ1-2, with D unclear. From germline, CDR1 is SGHNT and CDR2 YENEEA. V lost 5 bases, J lost 4 bases, and 17 bases lay in between. This CDR3 is 15 amino acids long. CDR3 amino acids: CASSLSRGPTYGYTF. Here the CDR3 DNA reads TGTGCCAGCAGCCTATCAAGAGGTCCGACCTATGGCTACACCTTC. The whole variable domain, filled in from reference TRBV11-3 and TRBJ1-2, reads EAGVVQSPRYKIIEKKQPVAFWCNPISGHNTLYWYLQNLGQGPELLIRYENEEAVDDSQLPKDRFSAERLKGVDSTLKIQPAELGDSAVYLCASSLSRGPTYGYTFGSGTRLTVV.

Here the CDR3 reads CASSAGTTSYNEQFF. The CDR3 bases are TGCGCCAGCAGCGCCGGGACTACCTCCTACAATGAGCAGTTCTTC. This chain uses TRBV5-1 with TRBJ2-1; 7 bases line up with TRBD2. Per the germline V gene, CDR1 is SGHRS and CDR2 is YFSETQ. V was pared by 4 bases and J by 0 bases, with 4 bases of the junction left unmatched. This CDR3 spans 15 amino acids. Full variable domain (missing parts from reference TRBV5-1 and TRBJ2-1): KAGVTQTPRYLIKTRGQQVTLSCSPISGHRSVSWYQQTPGQGLQFLFEYFSETQRNKGNFPGRFSGRQFSNSRSEMNVSTLELGDSALYLCASSAGTTSYNEQFFGPGTRLTVL.

The genes are TRBV15 and TRBJ2-1; 8 bases are a match to TRBD2. The CDR3 loop spans 16 amino acids. Germline CDR1 LNHNV, CDR2 YYDKDF (reference sequence). Trimming removed 0 bases from V and 4 bases from J; junction bases left unmatched: 5. As DNA, the CDR3 is TGTGCCACCAGCAGAGATCCGGCGGGAGGATACAATGAGCAGTTCTTC. The encoded protein is CATSRDPAGGYNEQFF. The full variable domain, its missing parts supplied by reference TRBV15 and TRBJ2-1, is DAMVIQNPRYQVTQFGKPVTLSCSQTLNHNVMYWYQQKSSQAPKLLFHYYDKDFNNEADTPDNFQSRRPNTSFCFLDIRSPGLGDTAMYLCATSRDPAGGYNEQFFGPGTRLTVL.

The DNA for the CDR3 is TGTGCCAGCAGCTTAACCGGGACAGGGTCTTTCGGGGCCAACGTCCTGACTTTC. Residues: CASSLTGTGSFGANVLTF. The chain carries TRBV7-5 and TRBJ2-6; the D call in the table, TRBD1, was not verified against the DNA. TRBV7-5 has pseudogene status. The CDR3 covers 18 residues.

The chain combines TRBV7-6 with TRBJ1-6; weak D call: TRBD1 (6 bases). The germline gives CDR1 SGHVS, CDR2 FNYEAQ. Between the trimmed V and J ends, which lost 5 bases and 9 bases, there was a span of 14 bases. This CDR3 has 14 residues. CDR3 coding DNA: TGTGCCAGCAGCAACAGGGTCTTAGGTTCACCCCTCCACTTT. This codes for CASSNRVLGSPLHF. Looking up the rest from reference TRBV7-6 and TRBJ1-6 gives the full variable domain: GAGVSQSPRYKVTKRGQDVALRCDPISGHVSLYWYRQALGQGPEFLTYFNYEAQQDKSGLPNDRFSAERPEGSISTLTIQRTEQRDSAMYRCASSNRVLGSPLHFGNGTRLTVT.

This clone was observed a handful of times. V usage is TRBV11-3 and J usage is TRBJ1-1; weak D call: TRBD1 (5 bases). Trimming cost V 5 bases and J 3 bases, with 13 bases left between them. The CDR3 extends over 14 amino acids. Germline V gene lookup returns CDR1 SGHNT and CDR2 YENEEA. The CDR3: CASSIGWGDTEAFF. CDR3 sequence (DNA): TGTGCCAGCAGCATAGGGTGGGGCGACACTGAAGCTTTCTTT.

The gene calls are TRBV19 and TRBJ1-1; D not certain. The V end was cut by 5 bases, the J end by 0 bases, with 7 bases between. Germline CDR1 LNHDA, CDR2 SQIVND (reference sequence). The CDR3 extends over 13 amino acids. In DNA form, the CDR3 reads TGTGCCAGTAGTGTGGGCCTGAACACTGAAGCTTTCTTT. Its protein is CASSVGLNTEAFF.

V usage is TRBV10-2 and J usage is TRBJ2-1, with 7 bases aligning to TRBD2. J was trimmed by 4 bases and V by 4 bases; bases with no gene match: 1. This CDR3 is 13 amino acids long. Germline loops: CDR1 WSHSY, CDR2 SAAADI. The CDR3 nucleotides are TGCGCCAGCAGTGGGACTAGATACAATGAGCAGTTCTTC. Its protein is CASSGTRYNEQFF.

This rearrangement joins TRBV12-5 to TRBJ2-1, with D uncertain. CDR1 is LGHNT and CDR2 is FRNRAP in the germline V gene. This CDR3 has 18 residues. The V end was cut by 3 bases, the J end by 0 bases, with 18 bases between. The CDR3 is CASGFEPAGSSSYNEQFF. CDR3 in DNA: TGTGCTAGTGGTTTCGAACCCGCCGGCAGCAGCTCCTACAATGAGCAGTTCTTC.

The rearrangement links TRBV18 to TRBJ1-4; weak D call: TRBD1 (5 bases). Trimming stripped 5 bases from V and 4 bases from J, with 14 bases between. Germline values: CDR1 KGHSH, CDR2 LQKENI. The length of the CDR3 is 15 residues. CDR3 DNA: TGTGCCAGCTCAGAAAGGGACTTAATTAATGAAAAACTGTTTTTT. It encodes CASSERDLINEKLFF.